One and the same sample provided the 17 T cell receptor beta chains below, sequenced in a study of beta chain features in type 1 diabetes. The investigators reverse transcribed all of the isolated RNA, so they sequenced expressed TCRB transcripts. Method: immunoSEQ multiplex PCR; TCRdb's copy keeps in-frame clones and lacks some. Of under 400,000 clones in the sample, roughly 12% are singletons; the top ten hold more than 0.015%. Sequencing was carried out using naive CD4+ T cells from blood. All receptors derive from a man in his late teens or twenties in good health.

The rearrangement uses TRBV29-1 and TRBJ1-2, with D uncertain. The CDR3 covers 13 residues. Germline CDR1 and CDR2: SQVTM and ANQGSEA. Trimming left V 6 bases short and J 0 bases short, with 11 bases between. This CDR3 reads CSVPAATNYGYTF. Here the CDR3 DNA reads TGCAGCGTCCCGGCGGCAACTAACTATGGCTACACCTTC.

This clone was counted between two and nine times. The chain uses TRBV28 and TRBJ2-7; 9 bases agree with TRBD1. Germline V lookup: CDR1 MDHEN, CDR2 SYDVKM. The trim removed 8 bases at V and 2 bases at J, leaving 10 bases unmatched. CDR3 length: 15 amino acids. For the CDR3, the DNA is TGTGCCAGCGTATCCCCGGGACAGGGAGCCTACGAGCAGTACTTC. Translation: CASVSPGQGAYEQYF.

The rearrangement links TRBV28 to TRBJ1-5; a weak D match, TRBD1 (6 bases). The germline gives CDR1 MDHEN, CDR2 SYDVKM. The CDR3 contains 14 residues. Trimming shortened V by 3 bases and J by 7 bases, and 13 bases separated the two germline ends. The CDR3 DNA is TGTGCCAGCAGTTTTTATGGGGGCAGCCAGCCCCAGCATTTT. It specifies CASSFYGGSQPQHF. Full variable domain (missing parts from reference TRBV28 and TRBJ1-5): DVKVTQSSRYLVKRTGEKVFLECVQDMDHENMFWYRQDPGLGLRLIYFSYDVKMKEKGDIPEGYSVSREKKERFSLILESASTNQTSMYLCASSFYGGSQPQHFGDGTRLSIL.

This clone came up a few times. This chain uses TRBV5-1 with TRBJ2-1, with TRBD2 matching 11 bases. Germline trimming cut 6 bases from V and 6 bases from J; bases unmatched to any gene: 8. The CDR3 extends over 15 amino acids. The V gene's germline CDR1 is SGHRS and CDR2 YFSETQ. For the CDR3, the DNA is TGCGCCAGCATCCCACTAGCGGGAGTTGGCAATGAGCAGTTCTTC. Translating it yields CASIPLAGVGNEQFF.

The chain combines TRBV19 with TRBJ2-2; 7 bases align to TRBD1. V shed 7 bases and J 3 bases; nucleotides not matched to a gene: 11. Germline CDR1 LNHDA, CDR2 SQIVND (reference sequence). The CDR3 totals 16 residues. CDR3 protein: CASTHPRQGDTGELFF. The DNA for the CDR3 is TGTGCCAGTACCCACCCGCGGCAGGGGGACACCGGGGAGCTGTTTTTT.

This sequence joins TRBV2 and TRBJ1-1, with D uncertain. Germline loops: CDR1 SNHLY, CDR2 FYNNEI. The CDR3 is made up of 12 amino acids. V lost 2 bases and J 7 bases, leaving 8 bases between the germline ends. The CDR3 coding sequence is TGTGCCAGCAGTGAACACGGCGGTGAAGCTTTCTTT. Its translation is CASSEHGGEAFF.

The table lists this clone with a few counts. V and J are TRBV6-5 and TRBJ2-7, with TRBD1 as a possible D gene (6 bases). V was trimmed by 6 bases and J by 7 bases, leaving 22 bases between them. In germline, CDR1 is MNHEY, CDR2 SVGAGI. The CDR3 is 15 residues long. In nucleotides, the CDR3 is TGTGCCAGCAGGAACACAGGGACCGCGGCCCGGGAGCAGTACTTC. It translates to CASRNTGTAAREQYF.

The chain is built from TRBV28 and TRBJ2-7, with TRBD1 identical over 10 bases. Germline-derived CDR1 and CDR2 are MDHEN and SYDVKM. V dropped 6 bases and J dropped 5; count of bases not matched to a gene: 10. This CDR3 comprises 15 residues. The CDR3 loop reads CASSPAGTGVHEQYF. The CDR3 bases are TGTGCCAGCAGCCCCGCCGGGACAGGGGTTCACGAGCAGTACTTC.

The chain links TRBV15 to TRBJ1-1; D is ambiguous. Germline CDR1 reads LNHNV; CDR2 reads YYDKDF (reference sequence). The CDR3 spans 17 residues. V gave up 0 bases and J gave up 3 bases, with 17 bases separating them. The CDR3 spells CATSRDRVWEEYTEAFF. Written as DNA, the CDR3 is TGTGCCACCAGCAGAGATAGGGTATGGGAGGAGTACACTGAAGCTTTCTTT. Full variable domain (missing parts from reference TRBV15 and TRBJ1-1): DAMVIQNPRYQVTQFGKPVTLSCSQTLNHNVMYWYQQKSSQAPKLLFHYYDKDFNNEADTPDNFQSRRPNTSFCFLDIRSPGLGDTAMYLCATSRDRVWEEYTEAFFGQGTRLTVV.

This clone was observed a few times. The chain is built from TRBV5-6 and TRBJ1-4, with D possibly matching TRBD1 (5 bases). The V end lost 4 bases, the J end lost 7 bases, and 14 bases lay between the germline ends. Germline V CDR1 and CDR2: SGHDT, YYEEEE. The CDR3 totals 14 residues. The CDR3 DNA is TGTGCCAGCAGCCTGCTATCCACAGGTGAAAAACTGTTTTTT. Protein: CASSLLSTGEKLFF.

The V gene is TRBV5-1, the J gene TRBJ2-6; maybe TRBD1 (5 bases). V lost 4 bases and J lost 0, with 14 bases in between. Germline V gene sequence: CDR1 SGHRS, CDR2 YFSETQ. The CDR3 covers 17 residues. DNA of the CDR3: TGCGCCAGCAGCCCTCCACAGGCGAACTCTGGGGCCAACGTCCTGACTTTC. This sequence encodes CASSPPQANSGANVLTF.

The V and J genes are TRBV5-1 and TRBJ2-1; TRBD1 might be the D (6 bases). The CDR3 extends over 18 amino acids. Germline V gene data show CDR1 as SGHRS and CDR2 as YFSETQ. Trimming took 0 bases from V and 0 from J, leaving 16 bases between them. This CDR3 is CASSLVFRGRSSYNEQFF. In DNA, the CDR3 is TGCGCCAGCAGCTTGGTGTTCAGGGGACGGTCCTCCTACAATGAGCAGTTCTTC.

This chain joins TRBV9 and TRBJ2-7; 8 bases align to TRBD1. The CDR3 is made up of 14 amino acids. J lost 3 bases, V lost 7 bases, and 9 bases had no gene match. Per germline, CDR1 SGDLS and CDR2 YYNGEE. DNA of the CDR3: TGTGCCAGCTCCCTGGAAGACAGGGGCTACGAGCAGTACTTC. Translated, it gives CASSLEDRGYEQYF.

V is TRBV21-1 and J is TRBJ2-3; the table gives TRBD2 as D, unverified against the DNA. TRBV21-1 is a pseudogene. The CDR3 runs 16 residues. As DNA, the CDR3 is TGTGCCAGCGGTGGGAGGGCGGGCCATAGCACAGATACGCAGTATTTT. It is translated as CASGGRAGHSTDTQYF.

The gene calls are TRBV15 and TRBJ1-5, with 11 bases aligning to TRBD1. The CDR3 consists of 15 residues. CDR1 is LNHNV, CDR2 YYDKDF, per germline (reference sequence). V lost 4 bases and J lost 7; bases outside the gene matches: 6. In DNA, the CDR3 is TGTGCCACCAGCATGCCCGGGACAGGGGGACAGCCCCAGCATTTT. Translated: CATSMPGTGGQPQHF.

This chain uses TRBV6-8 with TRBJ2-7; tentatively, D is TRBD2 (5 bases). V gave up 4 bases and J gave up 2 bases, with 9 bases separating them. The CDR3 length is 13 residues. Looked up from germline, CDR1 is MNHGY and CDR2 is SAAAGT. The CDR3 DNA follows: TGTGCCAGCAGTTTCTTGGAGGCCTACGAGCAGTACTTC. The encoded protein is CASSFLEAYEQYF.

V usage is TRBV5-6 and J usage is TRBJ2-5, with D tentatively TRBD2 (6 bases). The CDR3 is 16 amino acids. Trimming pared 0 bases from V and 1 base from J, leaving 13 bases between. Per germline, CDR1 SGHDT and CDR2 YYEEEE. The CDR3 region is CASSLVLGGVQETQYF. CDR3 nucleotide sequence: TGTGCCAGCAGCTTGGTCCTAGGAGGGGTCCAAGAGACCCAGTACTTC. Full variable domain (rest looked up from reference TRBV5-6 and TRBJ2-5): DAGVTQSPTHLIKTRGQQVTLRCSPKSGHDTVSWYQQALGQGPQFIFQYYEEEERQRGNFPDRFSGHQFPNYSSELNVNALLLGDSALYLCASSLVLGGVQETQYFGPGTRLLVL.